Below are 24 T cell receptor beta chains sequenced from a single sample in a study of patients and donors after allogeneic stem cell transplantation. TCRdb called the RT-PCR reads again in MiXCR, with one record for every CDR3 protein. In the table there are about 960,000 distinct CDR3 sequences, more than 15% of which are singletons. The sequencing input was blood, either unsorted or a sorted T cell fraction (not recorded which). Receptors originate from a human donor who was either an allogeneic HSCT recipient or a stem cell or donor lymphocyte infusion donor (not recorded which). It is not recorded whose cells these are; they may come from a transplant donor.

This clonotype was picked up a small number of times. J is TRBJ2-5 and V is TRBV20-1; TRBD2 is a possible D gene (5 bases). CDR1 and CDR2 from the germline V gene are DFQATT and SNEGSKA (reference sequence). This CDR3 is 14 amino acids long. The germline V and J ends were trimmed by 0 bases and 1 base, with 9 bases remaining between them. The DNA for the CDR3 is TGCAGTGCTAGAGATTCGACTATCCAAGAGACCCAGTACTTC. It yields the protein CSARDSTIQETQYF.

The genes are TRBV11-1 and TRBJ2-6, with 10 bases lining up with TRBD1. V gave up 6 bases and J gave up 0 bases; unmatched junction bases: 8. Germline CDR1 is SGHAT and CDR2 is FQDESV (reference sequence). The CDR3 length is 18 residues. Here the CDR3 DNA reads TGTGCCAGCAGTTTTAGACAGGGGGCAGTCTCTGGGGCCAACGTCCTGACTTTC. Amino acid sequence: CASSFRQGAVSGANVLTF.

V is TRBV4-2 and J is TRBJ2-5; no reliable D call. The CDR3 length is 18 residues. With 1 base removed from V and 4 bases from J, the gap between germline ends came to 22 bases. Germline CDR1 is LGHNA and CDR2 is YNFKEQ. The CDR3 sequence: CASSQVEFFGSDVETQYF. Here the CDR3 DNA reads TGTGCCAGCAGCCAAGTCGAGTTCTTCGGCTCCGACGTAGAGACCCAGTACTTC.

This sequence joins TRBV27 and TRBJ1-2; D not certain. The V and J ends lost 3 bases and 2 bases respectively, with 10 bases between them. This CDR3 spans 14 amino acids. Germline loops: CDR1 MNHEY, CDR2 SMNVEV (reference sequence). CDR3 sequence: CASSFSPENYGYTF. In DNA form, the CDR3 reads TGTGCCAGCAGTTTTAGTCCGGAAAACTATGGCTACACCTTC.

J is TRBJ2-7 and V is TRBV15; D is possibly TRBD1 (6 bases). The CDR3 totals 12 residues. Germline V CDR1 and CDR2: LNHNV, YYDKDF (reference sequence). Trimming removed 3 bases from V and 13 bases from J, with 16 bases in between. The CDR3 spells CATSSDRRFTYF. CDR3 in DNA: TGTGCCACCAGCAGTGACAGGCGATTTACTTACTTC.

This clonotype was detected a few times. This chain connects TRBV5-6 to TRBJ2-7; no firm D call. Germline V lookup: CDR1 SGHDT, CDR2 YYEEEE. The CDR3 extends over 14 amino acids. V was clipped by 5 bases and J by 1 base, with 13 bases between them. The CDR3 reads CASSLALHSYEQYF. The DNA for the CDR3 is TGTGCCAGCAGTCTGGCTCTCCATTCCTACGAGCAGTACTTC.

This clonotype has more than one count but fewer than ten. The chain uses TRBV7-2 and TRBJ2-1; D perhaps matches TRBD2 (6 bases). The germline V gene encodes CDR1 SGHTA and CDR2 FQGNSA. There are 15 residues in the CDR3. Deletions cut 4 bases from V and 2 bases from J, with 12 bases between. The CDR3 DNA sequence: TGTGCCAGCAGCTCCCGACTAGACGCCTACAATGAGCAGTTCTTC. This translates into CASSSRLDAYNEQFF.

This clonotype was seen only a few times. This chain joins TRBV5-1 and TRBJ2-5; possibly TRBD1 for D (6 bases). Trimming shortened V by 4 bases and J by 2 bases, and 12 bases separated the two germline ends. The germline gives CDR1 SGHRS, CDR2 YFSETQ. The length of the CDR3 is 14 residues. CDR3 in amino acids: CASSRKQGQETQYF. DNA of the CDR3: TGCGCCAGCAGCAGAAAGCAGGGGCAAGAGACCCAGTACTTC.

This rearrangement joins TRBV12-3 or TRBV12-4 to TRBJ2-7, with 7 nucleotides matching TRBD2. This CDR3 has 12 residues. With 7 bases clipped from V and 7 bases from J, the junction kept 7 bases outside the gene matches. CDR3 DNA: TGTGCCAGCAACCTCGGGGGGTCAGAGCAGTACTTC. Translated, it gives CASNLGGSEQYF.

This clonotype turned up a few times. V usage is TRBV7-7 and J usage is TRBJ2-1; D ambiguous. Trimming shortened V by 2 bases and J by 5 bases, and 7 bases separated the two germline ends. Germline assignment: CDR1 SSHAT and CDR2 FNYEAQ (reference sequence). This CDR3 is 13 amino acids long. The chain's CDR3 is CASSLYGNNEQFF. CDR3 DNA sequence: TGTGCCAGCAGCTTATACGGTAACAATGAGCAGTTCTTC.

CDR3 nucleotide sequence: TGTGCCATCCAGGGGACAACCACTGGAAACACCATATATTTT. This codes for CAIQGTTTGNTIYF. This chain joins TRBV10-3 and TRBJ1-3; D is possibly TRBD1 (6 bases). Germline assignment: CDR1 ENHRY and CDR2 SYGVKD. V dropped 8 bases and J dropped 2 bases, with 13 bases sitting between them. The length of the CDR3 is 14 residues.

This clonotype was seen a handful of times. The gene calls are TRBV5-6 and TRBJ1-3; D gene ambiguous. The CDR3 covers 13 residues. Trimming took 1 base from V and 4 from J, leaving 6 bases between them. Germline values: CDR1 SGHDT, CDR2 YYEEEE. The CDR3 here is CASSLPSGNTIYF. The CDR3 DNA reads TGTGCCAGCAGCTTGCCGTCCGGAAACACCATATATTTT. Complete variable domain (other parts from reference TRBV5-6 and TRBJ1-3): DAGVTQSPTHLIKTRGQQVTLRCSPKSGHDTVSWYQQALGQGPQFIFQYYEEEERQRGNFPDRFSGHQFPNYSSELNVNALLLGDSALYLCASSLPSGNTIYFGEGSWLTVV.

The genes are TRBV14 and TRBJ2-2, with TRBD1 identical over 7 bases. There are 16 residues in the CDR3. The trim removed 4 bases at V and 2 bases at J, leaving 7 bases unmatched. Germline CDR1 and CDR2: SGHDN and FVKESK. The CDR3 region has the DNA TGTGCCAGCAGCCGACCGACAGGGTCCAACACCGGGGAGCTGTTTTTT. This encodes CASSRPTGSNTGELFF.

The V and J genes are TRBV20-1 and TRBJ1-3; weak D call: TRBD1 (6 bases). The germline CDR1 and CDR2 sequences are DFQATT and SNEGSKA (reference sequence). The V end was cut by 7 bases, the J end by 11 bases, with 15 bases between. CDR3 length: 11 amino acids. The CDR3 DNA reads as TGCAGTGTTATCAGGGGAGTCGCCATATATTTT. Protein: CSVIRGVAIYF.

This rearrangement joins TRBV14 to TRBJ2-2, with D unresolved. V lost 4 bases and J lost 6, with 6 bases in between. The CDR3 length is 12 residues. Germline values: CDR1 SGHDN, CDR2 FVKESK. DNA of the CDR3: TGTGCCAGCAGCCGGGTGGCCGGGGAGCTGTTTTTT. The encoded protein is CASSRVAGELFF.

This clonotype was counted only a few times. The J gene is TRBJ1-5, the V gene TRBV20-1; D gene unclear. There are 13 residues in the CDR3. From germline, CDR1 is DFQATT and CDR2 SNEGSKA (reference sequence). Trimming removed 4 bases at V and 5 bases at J, with 12 bases between. Here the CDR3 reads CSAKASKDQPQHF. The CDR3 DNA follows: TGCAGTGCTAAGGCCAGCAAAGATCAGCCCCAGCATTTT.

V gene TRBV12-3 or TRBV12-4 combines with J gene TRBJ2-1; 7 bases align to TRBD1. With V trimmed by 5 bases and J by 7 bases, 5 bases remained unmatched. CDR3 length: 13 residues. The CDR3 DNA reads TGTGCCAGCAGTCTCCGGGACAGTAATGAGCAGTTCTTC. Translated, it gives CASSLRDSNEQFF.

This clonotype was seen ten or more times. The chain has TRBV5-1 and TRBJ1-5; D unclear. The CDR3 has 14 residues. Germline values: CDR1 SGHRS, CDR2 YFSETQ. V was clipped by 0 bases and J by 9 bases, with 13 bases between them. The CDR3 is CASSLDGPWSPQHF. In nucleotides, the CDR3 is TGCGCCAGCAGCTTGGATGGTCCATGGTCGCCCCAGCATTTT. The complete variable domain, with remaining parts taken from reference TRBV5-1 and TRBJ1-5, reads KAGVTQTPRYLIKTRGQQVTLSCSPISGHRSVSWYQQTPGQGLQFLFEYFSETQRNKGNFPGRFSGRQFSNSRSEMNVSTLELGDSALYLCASSLDGPWSPQHFGDGTRLSIL.

V gene TRBV3-1 combines with J gene TRBJ2-5; 12 bases line up with TRBD2. This CDR3 is built from 16 residues. J lost 5 bases, V lost 4 bases, and 8 bases had no gene match. In germline, CDR1 is LGHDT, CDR2 YNNKEL (reference sequence). DNA of the CDR3: TGTGCCAGCAGCCGGCTCCTAGCGGGGGGGATGGAGACCCAGTACTTC. It encodes CASSRLLAGGMETQYF.

The chain links TRBV15 to TRBJ2-5; either TRBD1 or TRBD2 may supply D (5 bases each). The CDR3 spans 14 residues. Germline CDR1 is LNHNV and CDR2 is YYDKDF (reference sequence). V shed 0 bases and J shed 3 bases, with 8 bases lying between them. The CDR3 DNA follows: TGTGCCACCAGCAGAGAGGGGGATAAAGAGACCCAGTACTTC. It specifies CATSREGDKETQYF. Filled out from reference TRBV15 and TRBJ2-5, the complete variable domain reads DAMVIQNPRYQVTQFGKPVTLSCSQTLNHNVMYWYQQKSSQAPKLLFHYYDKDFNNEADTPDNFQSRRPNTSFCFLDIRSPGLGDTAMYLCATSREGDKETQYFGPGTRLLVL.

The gene calls are TRBV5-6 and TRBJ2-7; perhaps TRBD1 as D (6 bases). The ends were cut back, 4 bases at V and 2 bases at J, with 10 bases in the middle. This CDR3 has 13 amino acids. Germline V gives CDR1 SGHDT, CDR2 YYEEEE. The CDR3 is CASSVWTAYEQYF. The CDR3 DNA follows: TGTGCCAGCAGCGTTTGGACAGCCTACGAGCAGTACTTC.

The chain is built from TRBV25-1 and TRBJ2-7; 11 nucleotides agree with TRBD2. CDR1 is MGHDK, CDR2 SYGVNS, per germline. CDR3 size: 16 residues. After removal of 5 bases from V and 5 bases from J, the junction contained 11 bases not matched to a gene. CDR3 amino acids: CASSRVRTSGWDEQYF. The DNA of the CDR3 is TGTGCCAGCAGTAGGGTAAGGACTAGCGGGTGGGACGAGCAGTACTTC.

In its sample, this clonotype was seen a few times. CDR3 in amino acids: CASSEWRAEETQYF. CDR3 DNA: TGTGCCAGCAGTGAATGGCGGGCTGAAGAGACCCAGTACTTC. This chain connects TRBV25-1 to TRBJ2-5; perhaps TRBD2 as D (5 bases). The CDR3 is 14 residues long. Germline assignment: CDR1 MGHDK and CDR2 SYGVNS. The germline V and J ends were trimmed by 1 base and 3 bases, with 9 bases remaining between them.

The chain carries TRBV3-1 and TRBJ1-1, with D possibly matching TRBD1 (5 bases). Looked up from germline, CDR1 is LGHDT and CDR2 is YNNKEL (reference sequence). V dropped 1 base and J dropped 5 bases, with 8 bases sitting between them. The CDR3 totals 13 residues. The CDR3 spells CASSQGYRTEAFF. CDR3 nucleotides: TGTGCCAGCAGCCAAGGGTACAGGACTGAAGCTTTCTTT.